Below, one TCR beta chain is given with its context. This specimen belongs to a study of shared clonotypes between healthy human individuals. This CDR3 region has 15 residues. The J segment lost 0 bases and the V segment lost 3 bases, leaving 3 bases of the junction unmatched. From germline, CDR1 is GTSNPN and CDR2 SVGIG (reference sequence). This table comes from immunoSEQ multiplex PCR, and its TCRdb copy is limited to in-frame clones, with some not included. The table lists roughly 2.4 million clones, approximately 95% of them singletons. This chain connects TRBV30 to TRBJ1-5, with 9 nucleotides matching TRBD1. The receptor was derived from a man between 18 and 29 years old in good health. Sequencing was performed on naive CD4+ T cells sorted from blood. Subset meaning: CD45RA+ positively selected. The DNA of the CDR3 is TGTGCCTGGAGGGGACAGGGCGATAGCAATCAGCCCCAGCATTTT. Translated, it gives CAWRGQGDSNQPQHF.